This T cell receptor (beta chain) was sequenced in a study of blood T cell repertoires in COVID-19. Background on the study: COVID-19 samples, acute and convalescent, were from the United States, Italy and Spain.

TCRdb's copy holds only in-frame clones and misses some; the assay was immunoSEQ multiplex PCR. The sample holds 170,000 or so clones; roughly four fifths are singletons and the top ten take about 8.3%. V lost 8 bases, J lost 6 bases, and 10 bases stayed unmatched. CDR3 length: 14 amino acids. Germline CDR1 reads WNHNN; CDR2 reads SYGVQD (reference sequence). Sequenced sample: peripheral blood. The clonotype was recovered from a woman between 65 and 79 years old with COVID-19, enrolled during active disease. The J gene is TRBJ2-1, the V gene TRBV10-1; TRBD2 matches 7 bases. CDR3 bases: TGCGCCAGCTCCATAAGCGGGATGGGCAATGAGCAGTTCTTC. It translates to CASSISGMGNEQFF.